This T cell receptor beta chain appears in the sequencing data of a study of T cell responses to AZD1222 COVID-19 vaccine. Sequencing was performed with immunoSEQ multiplex PCR; in TCRdb, only in-frame clones are kept and a portion is missing. The sample consists of 150,000 or so clones, 91% of them appearing once. This clone has a handful of counts. The sample here was peripheral blood, taken on day 0 of AZD1222 vaccination. The sequence was obtained from an adult in good health.

CDR3 bases: TGTGCCAGCAGCTTAGGGACAGGGGGCGTCATTTCCTACGAGCAGTACTTC. This gives the protein CASSLGTGGVISYEQYF. The rearrangement links TRBV7-3 to TRBJ2-7; 12 nucleotides align to TRBD1. Trimming removed 2 bases from V and 1 base from J; junction bases left unmatched: 6. Germline assignment: CDR1 SGHTA and CDR2 FQGTGA. The CDR3 sequence is 17 residues long.